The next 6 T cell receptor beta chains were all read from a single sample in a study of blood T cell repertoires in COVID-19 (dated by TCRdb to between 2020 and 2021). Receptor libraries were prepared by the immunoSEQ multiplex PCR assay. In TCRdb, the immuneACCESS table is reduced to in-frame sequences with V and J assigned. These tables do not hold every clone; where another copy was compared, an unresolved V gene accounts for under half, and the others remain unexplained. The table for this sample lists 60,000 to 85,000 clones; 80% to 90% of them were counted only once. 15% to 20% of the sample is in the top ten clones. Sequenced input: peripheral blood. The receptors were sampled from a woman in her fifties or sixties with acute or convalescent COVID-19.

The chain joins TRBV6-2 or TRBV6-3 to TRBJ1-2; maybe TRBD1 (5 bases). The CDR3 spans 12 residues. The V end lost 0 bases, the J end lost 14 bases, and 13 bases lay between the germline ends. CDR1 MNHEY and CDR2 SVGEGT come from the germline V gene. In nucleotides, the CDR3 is TGTGCCAGCAGTTACTCTCAGGGAGCGGGGACCTTC. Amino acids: CASSYSQGAGTF.

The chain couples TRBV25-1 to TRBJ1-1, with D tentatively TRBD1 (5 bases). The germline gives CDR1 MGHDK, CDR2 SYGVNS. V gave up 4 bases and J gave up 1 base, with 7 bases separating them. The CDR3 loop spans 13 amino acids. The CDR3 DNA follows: TGTGCCAGCAGTGGTCAGGGGAACACTGAAGCTTTCTTT. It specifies CASSGQGNTEAFF.

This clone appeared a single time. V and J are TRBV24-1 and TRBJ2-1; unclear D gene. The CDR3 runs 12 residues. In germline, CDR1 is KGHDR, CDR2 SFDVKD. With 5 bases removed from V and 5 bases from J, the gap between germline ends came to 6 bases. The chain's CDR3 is CATSAGNNEQFF. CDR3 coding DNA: TGTGCCACCAGTGCAGGAAACAATGAGCAGTTCTTC.

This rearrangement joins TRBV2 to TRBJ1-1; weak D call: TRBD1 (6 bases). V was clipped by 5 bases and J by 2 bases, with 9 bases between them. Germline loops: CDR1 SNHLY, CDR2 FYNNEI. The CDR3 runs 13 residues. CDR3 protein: CASSRQVNTEAFF. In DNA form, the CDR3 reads TGTGCCAGCAGTCGACAGGTTAACACTGAAGCTTTCTTT.

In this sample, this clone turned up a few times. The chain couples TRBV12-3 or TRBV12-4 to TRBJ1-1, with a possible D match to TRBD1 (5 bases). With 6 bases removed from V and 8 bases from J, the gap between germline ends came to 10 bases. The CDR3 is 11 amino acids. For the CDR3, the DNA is TGTGCCAGCAGCCTACGGGGGGAAGCTTTCTTT. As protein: CASSLRGEAFF.

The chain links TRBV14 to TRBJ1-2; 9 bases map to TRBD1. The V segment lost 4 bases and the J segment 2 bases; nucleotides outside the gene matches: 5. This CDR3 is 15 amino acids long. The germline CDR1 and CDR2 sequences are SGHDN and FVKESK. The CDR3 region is CASSLSGTGNYGYTF. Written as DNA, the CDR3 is TGTGCCAGCAGCCTTTCCGGGACAGGGAACTATGGCTACACCTTC. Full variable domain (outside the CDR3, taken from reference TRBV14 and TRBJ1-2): EAGVTQFPSHSVIEKGQTVTLRCDPISGHDNLYWYRRVMGKEIKFLLHFVKESKQDESGMPNNRFLAERTGGTYSTLKVQPAELEDSGVYFCASSLSGTGNYGYTFGSGTRLTVV.